This T cell receptor (beta chain) was sequenced during a study of T cell changes during pregnancy in multiple sclerosis. Germline V lookup: CDR1 SGHKS, CDR2 YYEKEE (reference sequence). The CDR3 sequence is 14 residues long. The V end was cut by 4 bases, the J end by 3 bases, with 10 bases between. TCRdb's table, derived via immunoSEQ multiplex PCR, lists solely in-frame clones and lacks some. Among approximately 69,000 clones listed, approximately 94% were seen once. The sequence derives from a female donor with multiple sclerosis, enrolled in a pregnancy study. The V and J genes are TRBV5-5 and TRBJ1-4, with D tentatively TRBD1 (6 bases). The sample was peripheral blood, taken in the third trimester of pregnancy. Here the CDR3 reads CASSPGTPNEKLFF. CDR3 bases: TGTGCCAGCAGCCCCGGGACACCTAATGAAAAACTGTTTTTT.